The 20 T cell receptor beta chains given below trace back to one sample, sequenced in a study of early T cells in non-severe SARS-CoV-2 infection. TCRdb re-called the 5' RACE reads through MiXCR, storing one row per CDR3 protein. The sample shows about 56,000 distinct CDR3 sequences, about 10% of them seen only once. Sequenced input: whole blood. Receptors originate from an adult who was a healthcare worker with PCR-confirmed SARS-CoV-2 infection or an uninfected control (not recorded which).

This clonotype occurred a few times. This chain joins TRBV2 and TRBJ2-7, with 7 bases identical to TRBD1. CDR3 length: 13 residues. V gave up 5 bases and J gave up 3 bases; unmatched junction bases: 4. Germline-derived CDR1 and CDR2 are SNHLY and FYNNEI. Written as DNA, the CDR3 is TGTGCCAGCAGTCCGGACAGGTTCTACGAGCAGTACTTC. Translating it yields CASSPDRFYEQYF.

This clonotype was counted at least ten times. This chain joins TRBV9 and TRBJ2-3; D gene uncertain. The CDR3 is 12 amino acids. Between the trimmed V and J ends, which lost 5 bases and 4 bases, there was a span of 8 bases. Germline lookup yields CDR1 SGDLS and CDR2 YYNGEE. In DNA form, the CDR3 reads TGTGCCAGCAGTCCCCTAGCAGATACGCAGTATTTT. Its protein is CASSPLADTQYF.

In this sample, this clonotype turned up a few times. The V and J genes are TRBV18 and TRBJ2-7, with D tentatively TRBD1 (5 bases). The CDR3 contains 13 residues. Germline V gives CDR1 KGHSH, CDR2 LQKENI. V gave up 6 bases and J gave up 2 bases, with 11 bases separating them. The CDR3 is CASSKTETYEQYF. DNA of the CDR3: TGTGCCAGCTCTAAGACAGAGACCTACGAGCAGTACTTC.

The genes are TRBV9 and TRBJ1-3; the D gene is possibly TRBD1 (5 bases). The CDR3 extends over 15 amino acids. CDR1 is SGDLS, CDR2 YYNGEE, per germline. V was shortened by 0 bases and J by 6 bases, with 13 bases between the two germline ends. The CDR3 spells CASSVGDGGSNTIYF. CDR3 in DNA: TGTGCCAGCAGCGTAGGGGATGGGGGTTCAAACACCATATATTTT.

This clonotype was counted only a few times. DNA of the CDR3: TGCAGCGTTGAAGGGGCCACTGGAAACACCATATATTTT. Protein: CSVEGATGNTIYF. V gene TRBV29-1 combines with J gene TRBJ1-3; no reliable D call. The CDR3 has 13 amino acids. V shed 1 base and J shed 2 bases, with 6 bases lying between them. Germline loops: CDR1 SQVTM, CDR2 ANQGSEA.

This clonotype was recorded a few times. The chain recombines TRBV7-2 with TRBJ2-7; 11 bases line up with TRBD2. CDR3 length: 15 residues. V trimming: 3 bases; J trimming: 3 bases; junction bases outside the gene matches: 4. CDR1 and CDR2 (germline): SGHTA, FQGNSA. The CDR3 DNA follows: TGTGCCAGCAGCTTGACTAGCGGGACCCTCTACGAGCAGTACTTC. Translated: CASSLTSGTLYEQYF.

This clonotype turned up a few times. The chain links TRBV12-3 or TRBV12-4 to TRBJ2-7; 8 bases line up with TRBD1. The length of the CDR3 is 16 residues. V dropped 4 bases and J dropped 4; count of bases not matched to a gene: 12. The DNA of the CDR3 is TGTGCCAGCAGTTCCGGACAGGGACCAAGTGTGTACGAGCAGTACTTC. Protein: CASSSGQGPSVYEQYF.

This chain joins TRBV12-3 or TRBV12-4 and TRBJ2-7, with a weak D call TRBD2 (5 bases). Trimming left V 3 bases short and J 6 bases short, with 15 bases between. This CDR3 spans 14 amino acids. CDR3 in DNA: TGTGCCAGCAGTTTCTCGGGGTTTTTGGGCGAGCAGTACTTC. Translated, it gives CASSFSGFLGEQYF.

This sequence joins TRBV20-1 and TRBJ2-1, with 10 bases matching TRBD2. The CDR3 runs to 14 residues. Trimming at V came to 2 bases and at J to 8 bases, leaving 6 bases not matched to a gene. Per the germline V gene, CDR1 is DFQATT and CDR2 is SNEGSKA (reference sequence). The CDR3 DNA is TGCAGTGCTAGAACTAGCGGGATGCAAGATGAGCAGTTCTTC. It codes for CSARTSGMQDEQFF.

This clonotype was counted a few times. V is TRBV7-2 and J is TRBJ2-5; 9 bases fit TRBD1. The trim removed 5 bases at V and 2 bases at J, leaving 3 bases unmatched. Looked up from germline, CDR1 is SGHTA and CDR2 is FQGNSA. The CDR3 has 14 amino acids. CDR3 sequence: CASSRDRGQETQYF. The CDR3 region has the DNA TGTGCCAGCAGCCGCGACAGGGGGCAAGAGACCCAGTACTTC.

This clonotype occurred a few times. The chain has TRBV20-1 and TRBJ2-1; 11 nucleotides line up with TRBD2. Germline assignment: CDR1 DFQATT and CDR2 SNEGSKA (reference sequence). Trimming took 4 bases from V and 7 from J; bases not matched to a gene: 12. This CDR3 region has 16 residues. The CDR3: CSATSPTSGSVNEQFF. Written as DNA, the CDR3 is TGCAGTGCTACATCCCCCACTAGCGGGAGTGTAAATGAGCAGTTCTTC.

This clonotype was detected many times. The J gene is TRBJ2-1, the V gene TRBV6-1; no definite D call. V was trimmed by 5 bases and J by 4 bases, leaving 12 bases between them. There are 14 residues in the CDR3. Germline values: CDR1 MNHNS, CDR2 SASEGT. The CDR3 spells CASSLSELYNEQFF. As DNA, the CDR3 is TGTGCCAGCAGTCTAAGTGAGCTTTACAATGAGCAGTTCTTC.

This clonotype was seen repeatedly, ten times or more. The genes are TRBV12-3 or TRBV12-4 and TRBJ2-6; TRBD1 aligns across 8 bases. This CDR3 contains 16 residues. Trimming at V came to 6 bases and at J to 0 bases, leaving 4 bases not matched to a gene. The CDR3 region is CASRITGGSGANVLTF. As DNA, the CDR3 is TGTGCCAGCAGGATTACAGGGGGCTCTGGGGCCAACGTCCTGACTTTC.

In its sample, this clonotype was seen many times. V is TRBV12-3 or TRBV12-4 and J is TRBJ1-5; no firm D call. This CDR3 comprises 15 residues. V lost 6 bases and J 0 bases, leaving 12 bases between the germline ends. The CDR3 protein is CASREPTDSNQPQHF. CDR3 DNA sequence: TGTGCCAGCAGAGAGCCAACGGATAGCAATCAGCCCCAGCATTTT.

This clonotype was seen a few times. This chain links TRBV7-3 with TRBJ2-1, with D maybe TRBD2 (5 bases). V was shortened by 1 base and J by 4 bases, with 11 bases between the two germline ends. Germline-derived CDR1 and CDR2 are SGHTA and FQGTGA. The CDR3 length is 15 residues. The CDR3, as DNA: TGTGCCAGCAGCTTAAGGGGAGTTTTGTACAATGAGCAGTTCTTC. It specifies CASSLRGVLYNEQFF. Full variable domain (rest looked up from reference TRBV7-3 and TRBJ2-1): GAGVSQTPSNKVTEKGKYVELRCDPISGHTALYWYRQSLGQGPEFLIYFQGTGAADDSGLPNDRFFAVRPEGSVSTLKIQRTERGDSAVYLCASSLRGVLYNEQFFGPGTRLTVL.

This clonotype has just a few counts. V and J are TRBV7-3 and TRBJ2-2; D perhaps matches TRBD2 (6 bases). The V end was cut by 5 bases, the J end by 6 bases, with 10 bases between. CDR1 is SGHTA and CDR2 is FQGTGA in the germline V gene. This CDR3 has 13 residues. The CDR3 coding sequence is TGTGCCAGCAGCCGTGGGGAGGCCGGGGAGCTGTTTTTT. Encoded protein: CASSRGEAGELFF. Supplemented by reference TRBV7-3 and TRBJ2-2, the full variable domain reads GAGVSQTPSNKVTEKGKYVELRCDPISGHTALYWYRQSLGQGPEFLIYFQGTGAADDSGLPNDRFFAVRPEGSVSTLKIQRTERGDSAVYLCASSRGEAGELFFGEGSRLTVL.

This clonotype has only a few counts. Compared with germline, one end of the junction differs, possibly owing to a read error. V usage is TRBV7-7 and J usage is TRBJ2-1; 8 bases map to TRBD2. Germline loops: CDR1 SSHAT, CDR2 FNYEAQ (reference sequence). This CDR3 region has 14 residues. DNA of the CDR3: TGTGCTAGCAGCTCGCTTACTAGCGGCGTTGAGCAGTTCTTC. It codes for CASSSLTSGVEQFF.

This clonotype was detected many times. The chain recombines TRBV7-9 with TRBJ1-2, with D unresolved. V lost 4 bases and J 4 bases, leaving 10 bases between the germline ends. This CDR3 has 13 amino acids. CDR1 and CDR2 from the germline V gene are SEHNR and FQNEAQ (reference sequence). Here the CDR3 DNA reads TGTGCCAGCAGCTCCGACGGCCCCTATGGCTACACCTTC. Translation: CASSSDGPYGYTF.

This clonotype has at least ten counts. The V gene is TRBV6-4, the J gene TRBJ1-1, with 8 bases fitting TRBD1. The CDR3 totals 14 residues. Germline trimming cut 5 bases from V and 1 base from J; bases unmatched to any gene: 3. CDR1 is MRHNA, CDR2 SNTAGT, per germline. In DNA form, the CDR3 reads TGTGCCAGCAGTACCGACAGGGGGAACACTGAAGCTTTCTTT. Its protein product is CASSTDRGNTEAFF.

The chain combines TRBV29-1 with TRBJ1-2; no firm D call. V was trimmed by 7 bases and J by 6 bases, leaving 12 bases between them. CDR1 and CDR2 (germline): SQVTM, ANQGSEA. The CDR3 loop spans 11 amino acids. Here the CDR3 reads CSASLTDGYTF. The CDR3 nucleotides read TGCAGCGCCTCGTTAACGGATGGCTACACCTTC.